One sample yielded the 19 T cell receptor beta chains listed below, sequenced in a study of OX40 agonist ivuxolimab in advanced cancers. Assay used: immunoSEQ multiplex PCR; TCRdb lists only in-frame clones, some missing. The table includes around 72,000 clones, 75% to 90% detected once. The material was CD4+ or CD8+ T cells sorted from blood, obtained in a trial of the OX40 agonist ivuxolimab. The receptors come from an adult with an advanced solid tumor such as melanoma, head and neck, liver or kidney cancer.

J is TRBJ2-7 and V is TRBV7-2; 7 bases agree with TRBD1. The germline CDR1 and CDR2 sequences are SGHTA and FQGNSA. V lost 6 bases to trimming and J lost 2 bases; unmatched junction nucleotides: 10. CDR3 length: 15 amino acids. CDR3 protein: CASSQDREKTYEQYF. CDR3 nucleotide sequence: TGTGCCAGCAGTCAAGACAGGGAGAAGACCTACGAGCAGTACTTC.

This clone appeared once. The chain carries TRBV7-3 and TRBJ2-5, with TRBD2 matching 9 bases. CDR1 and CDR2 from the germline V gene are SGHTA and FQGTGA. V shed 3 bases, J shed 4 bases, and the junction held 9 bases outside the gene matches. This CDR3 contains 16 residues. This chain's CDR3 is CASSLGAGGPRETQYF. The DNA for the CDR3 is TGTGCCAGCAGCTTGGGAGCGGGGGGCCCGCGAGAGACCCAGTACTTC.

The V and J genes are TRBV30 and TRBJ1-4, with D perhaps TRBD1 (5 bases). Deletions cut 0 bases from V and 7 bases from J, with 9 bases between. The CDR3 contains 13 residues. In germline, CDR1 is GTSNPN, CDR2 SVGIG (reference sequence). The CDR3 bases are TGTGCCTGGAGTGTACAGCAGGGTGAAAAACTGTTTTTT. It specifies CAWSVQQGEKLFF.

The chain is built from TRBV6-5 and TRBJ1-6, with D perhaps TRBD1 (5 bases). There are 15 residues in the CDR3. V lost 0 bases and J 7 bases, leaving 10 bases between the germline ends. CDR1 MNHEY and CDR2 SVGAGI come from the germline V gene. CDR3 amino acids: CASSYSRDPNSPLHF. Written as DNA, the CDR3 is TGTGCCAGCAGTTACTCGCGGGACCCAAATTCACCCCTCCACTTT.

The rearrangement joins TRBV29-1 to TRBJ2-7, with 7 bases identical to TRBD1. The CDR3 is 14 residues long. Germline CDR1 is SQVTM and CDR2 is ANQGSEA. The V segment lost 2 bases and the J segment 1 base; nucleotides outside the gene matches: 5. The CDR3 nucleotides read TGCAGCGTTGAACAGGGGGAGTTATCCTACGAGCAGTACTTC. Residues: CSVEQGELSYEQYF.

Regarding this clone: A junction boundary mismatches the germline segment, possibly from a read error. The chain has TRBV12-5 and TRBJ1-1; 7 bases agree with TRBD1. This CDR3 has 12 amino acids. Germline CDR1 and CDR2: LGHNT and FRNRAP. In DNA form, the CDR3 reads TGTGCTAGTGGTTTGTCCACGACAGGGACGATCTTT. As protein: CASGLSTTGTIF. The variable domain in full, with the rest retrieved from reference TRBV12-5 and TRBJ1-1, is DARVTQTPRHKVTEMGQEVTMRCQPILGHNTVFWYRQTMMQGLELLAYFRNRAPLDDSGMPKDRFSAEMPDATLATLKIQPSEPRDSAVYFCASGLSTTGTIFGQGTRLTVV.

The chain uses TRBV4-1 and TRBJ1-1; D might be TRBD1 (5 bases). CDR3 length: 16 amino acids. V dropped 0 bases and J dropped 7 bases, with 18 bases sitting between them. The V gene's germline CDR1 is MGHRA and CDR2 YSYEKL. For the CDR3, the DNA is TGCGCCAGCAGCCAAGACGGACGACCCGGGGACGGTGAAGCTTTCTTT. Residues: CASSQDGRPGDGEAFF.

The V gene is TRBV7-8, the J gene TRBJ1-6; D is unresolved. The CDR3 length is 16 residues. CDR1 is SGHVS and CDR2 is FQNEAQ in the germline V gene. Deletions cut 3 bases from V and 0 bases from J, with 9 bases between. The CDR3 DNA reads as TGTGCCAGCAGCTTTCTTCCGAGCTCCTATAATTCACCCCTCCACTTT. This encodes CASSFLPSSYNSPLHF. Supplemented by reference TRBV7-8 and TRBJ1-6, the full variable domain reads GAGVSQSPRYKVAKRGQDVALRCDPISGHVSLFWYQQALGQGPEFLTYFQNEAQLDKSGLPSDRFFAERPEGSVSTLKIQRTQQEDSAVYLCASSFLPSSYNSPLHFGNGTRLTVT.

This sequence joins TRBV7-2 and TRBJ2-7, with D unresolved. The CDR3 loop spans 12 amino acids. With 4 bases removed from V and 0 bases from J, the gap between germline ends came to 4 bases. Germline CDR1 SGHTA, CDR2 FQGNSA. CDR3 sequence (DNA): TGTGCCAGCAGCTCTAGCTCCTACGAGCAGTACTTC. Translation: CASSSSSYEQYF. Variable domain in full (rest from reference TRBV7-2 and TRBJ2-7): GAGVSQSPSNKVTEKGKDVELRCDPISGHTALYWYRQSLGQGLEFLIYFQGNSAPDKSGLPSDRFSAERTGGSVSTLTIQRTQQEDSAVYLCASSSSSYEQYFGPGTRLTVT.

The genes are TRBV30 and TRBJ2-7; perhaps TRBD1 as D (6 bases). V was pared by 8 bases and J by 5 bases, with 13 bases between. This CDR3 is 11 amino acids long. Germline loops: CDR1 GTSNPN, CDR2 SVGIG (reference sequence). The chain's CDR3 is CAGGLRDEQYF. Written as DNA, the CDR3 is TGTGCCGGGGGCCTGCGGGACGAGCAGTACTTC.

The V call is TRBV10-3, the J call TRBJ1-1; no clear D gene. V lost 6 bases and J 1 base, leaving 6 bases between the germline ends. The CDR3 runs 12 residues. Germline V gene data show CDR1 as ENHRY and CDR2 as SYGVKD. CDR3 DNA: TGTGCCATCAGCGGCAGGAACACTGAAGCTTTCTTT. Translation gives CAISGRNTEAFF.

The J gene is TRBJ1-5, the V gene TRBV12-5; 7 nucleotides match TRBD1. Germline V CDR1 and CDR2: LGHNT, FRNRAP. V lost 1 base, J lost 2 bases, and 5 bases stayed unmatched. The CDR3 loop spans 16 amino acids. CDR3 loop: CASGLGQGPGNQPQHF. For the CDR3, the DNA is TGTGCTAGTGGTTTGGGACAGGGTCCTGGCAATCAGCCCCAGCATTTT.

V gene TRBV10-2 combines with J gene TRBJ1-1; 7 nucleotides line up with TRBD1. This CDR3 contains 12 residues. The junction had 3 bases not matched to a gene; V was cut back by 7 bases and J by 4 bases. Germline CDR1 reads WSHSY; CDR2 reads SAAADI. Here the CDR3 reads CASKGAGTEAFF. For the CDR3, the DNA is TGCGCCAGCAAGGGGGCAGGCACTGAAGCTTTCTTT.

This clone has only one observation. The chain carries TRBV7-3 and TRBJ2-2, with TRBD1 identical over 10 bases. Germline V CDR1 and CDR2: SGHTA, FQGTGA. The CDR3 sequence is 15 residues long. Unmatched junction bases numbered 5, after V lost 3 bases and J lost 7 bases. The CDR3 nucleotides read TGTGCCAGCAGCTTGGGGACAGGGGTCAACGGGGAGCTGTTTTTT. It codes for CASSLGTGVNGELFF. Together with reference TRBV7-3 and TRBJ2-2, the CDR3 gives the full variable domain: GAGVSQTPSNKVTEKGKYVELRCDPISGHTALYWYRQSLGQGPEFLIYFQGTGAADDSGLPNDRFFAVRPEGSVSTLKIQRTERGDSAVYLCASSLGTGVNGELFFGEGSRLTVL.

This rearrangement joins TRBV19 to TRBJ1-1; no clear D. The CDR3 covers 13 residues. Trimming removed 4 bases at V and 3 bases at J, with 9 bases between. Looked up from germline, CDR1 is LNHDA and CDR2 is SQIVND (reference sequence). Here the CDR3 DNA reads TGTGCCAGTAGTAACCTCATCGACACTGAAGCTTTCTTT. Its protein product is CASSNLIDTEAFF.

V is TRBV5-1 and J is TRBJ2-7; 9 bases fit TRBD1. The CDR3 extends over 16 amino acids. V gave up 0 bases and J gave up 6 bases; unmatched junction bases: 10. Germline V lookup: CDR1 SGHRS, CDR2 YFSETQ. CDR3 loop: CASSLEGQGRLSEQYF. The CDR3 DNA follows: TGCGCCAGCAGCTTGGAGGGACAGGGAAGATTAAGCGAGCAGTACTTC. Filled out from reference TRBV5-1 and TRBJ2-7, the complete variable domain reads KAGVTQTPRYLIKTRGQQVTLSCSPISGHRSVSWYQQTPGQGLQFLFEYFSETQRNKGNFPGRFSGRQFSNSRSEMNVSTLELGDSALYLCASSLEGQGRLSEQYFGPGTRLTVT.

The CDR3 DNA follows: TGTGCCAGCAGCCCAAGGACAGGGGGGACCGGGGAGCTGTTTTTT. This translates into CASSPRTGGTGELFF. The V and J genes are TRBV2 and TRBJ2-2; 10 bases are shared with TRBD1. CDR1 SNHLY and CDR2 FYNNEI come from the germline V gene. V trimming: 6 bases; J trimming: 5 bases; junction bases outside the gene matches: 6. The CDR3 length is 15 residues.

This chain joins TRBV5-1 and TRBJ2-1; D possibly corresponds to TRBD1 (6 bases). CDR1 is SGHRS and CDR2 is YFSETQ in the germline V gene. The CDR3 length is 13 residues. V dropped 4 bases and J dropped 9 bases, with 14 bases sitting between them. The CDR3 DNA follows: TGCGCCAGCAGCCGGGACCTAGGGGGTGAGCAGTTCTTC. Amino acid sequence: CASSRDLGGEQFF.

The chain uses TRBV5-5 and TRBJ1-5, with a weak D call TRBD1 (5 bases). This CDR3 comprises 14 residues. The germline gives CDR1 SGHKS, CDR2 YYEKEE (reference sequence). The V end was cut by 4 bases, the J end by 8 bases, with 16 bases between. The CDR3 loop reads CASSGGDPFEPQHF. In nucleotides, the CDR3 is TGTGCCAGCAGCGGGGGGGACCCGTTCGAGCCCCAGCATTTT. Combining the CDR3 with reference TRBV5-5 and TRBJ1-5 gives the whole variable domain DAGVTQSPTHLIKTRGQQVTLRCSPISGHKSVSWYQQVLGQGPQFIFQYYEKEERGRGNFPDRFSARQFPNYSSELNVNALLLGDSALYLCASSGGDPFEPQHFGDGTRLSIL.